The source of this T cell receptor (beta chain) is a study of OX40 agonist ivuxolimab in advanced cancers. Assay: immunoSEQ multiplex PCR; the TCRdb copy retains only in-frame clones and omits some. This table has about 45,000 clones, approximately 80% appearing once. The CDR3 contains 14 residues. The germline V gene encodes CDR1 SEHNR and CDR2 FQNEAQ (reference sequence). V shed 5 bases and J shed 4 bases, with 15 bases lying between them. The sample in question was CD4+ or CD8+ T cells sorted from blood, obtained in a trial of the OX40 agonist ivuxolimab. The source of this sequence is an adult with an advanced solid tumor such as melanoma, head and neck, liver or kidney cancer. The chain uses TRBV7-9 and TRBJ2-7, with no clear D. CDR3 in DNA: TGTGCCAGCAGCCCACGACGGCGGCATTACGAGCAGTACTTC. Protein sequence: CASSPRRRHYEQYF.